This entry lists 10 T cell receptor beta chains sequenced from one sample in a study of T cells after yellow fever vaccination. MiXCR was run by TCRdb on the 5' RACE reads, yielding one entry per CDR3 protein. The repertoire consists of hundreds of thousands of distinct CDR3 sequences, with over 5% occurring once and the leading ten covering 15%. The sample in question was PBMCs, obtained 5 days after the yellow fever booster vaccination. The receptors derive from a man aged 25-45 years who received the YFV17D yellow fever vaccine.

In this sample, this clonotype turned up many times. The V call is TRBV20-1, the J call TRBJ1-1, with D uncertain. The CDR3 has 16 amino acids. Germline-derived CDR1 and CDR2 are DFQATT and SNEGSKA (reference sequence). Trimming pared 3 bases from V and 1 base from J, leaving 18 bases between. CDR3 amino acids: CSASELGARSNTEAFF. As DNA, the CDR3 is TGCAGTGCTAGCGAGTTGGGCGCAAGATCGAACACTGAAGCTTTCTTT.

The chain has TRBV7-3 and TRBJ2-6; D perhaps matches TRBD1 (6 bases). The CDR3 contains 16 residues. The ends were cut back, 5 bases at V and 1 base at J, with 12 bases in the middle. Per germline, CDR1 SGHTA and CDR2 FQGTGA. The CDR3 is CASSNSRGSGANVLTF. DNA for the CDR3: TGTGCCAGCAGCAACTCCAGGGGTTCTGGGGCCAACGTCCTGACTTTC.

The chain couples TRBV7-6 to TRBJ2-5; TRBD2 aligns across 10 bases. CDR1 SGHVS and CDR2 FNYEAQ come from the germline V gene. The junction had 4 bases not matched to a gene; V was cut back by 5 bases and J by 1 base. The CDR3 consists of 15 residues. CDR3 bases: TGTGCCAGCAGCCCGGAGCGGGAGGGCCAAGAGACCCAGTACTTC. It specifies CASSPEREGQETQYF.

This clonotype was counted many times. V usage is TRBV18 and J usage is TRBJ2-1; D perhaps matches TRBD2 (6 bases). The CDR3 contains 17 residues. With 0 bases removed from V and 12 bases from J, the gap between germline ends came to 24 bases. The germline V gene has CDR1 KGHSH and CDR2 LQKENI. The CDR3 DNA is TGTGCCAGCTCACCACCGGGGGGTACAGGAGCGAGGGATCGGCAGTTCTTC. It codes for CASSPPGGTGARDRQFF.

This clonotype occurred a few times. The chain joins TRBV20-1 to TRBJ2-3; the match to TRBD2 covers 7 bases. CDR3 size: 15 residues. The trim removed 2 bases at V and 5 bases at J, leaving 10 bases unmatched. In germline, CDR1 is DFQATT, CDR2 SNEGSKA (reference sequence). Written as DNA, the CDR3 is TGCAGTGCTAGACCCTCGGCGGGAGTCGTAGATACGCAGTATTTT. Translation: CSARPSAGVVDTQYF.

The chain couples TRBV5-4 to TRBJ2-1; unclear D gene. V was clipped by 0 bases and J by 6 bases, with 10 bases between them. Germline-derived CDR1 and CDR2 are SGHNT and YYREEE (reference sequence). The CDR3 is made up of 14 amino acids. The CDR3 sequence is CASSLVDVTNEQFF. The DNA of the CDR3 is TGTGCCAGCAGCTTGGTGGACGTGACCAATGAGCAGTTCTTC. Full variable domain (missing parts from reference TRBV5-4 and TRBJ2-1): ETGVTQSPTHLIKTRGQQVTLRCSSQSGHNTVSWYQQALGQGPQFIFQYYREEENGRGNFPPRFSGLQFPNYSSELNVNALELDDSALYLCASSLVDVTNEQFFGPGTRLTVL.

This chain connects TRBV5-1 to TRBJ2-1; D is unresolved. Trimming cost V 4 bases and J 6 bases, with 14 bases left between them. Germline values: CDR1 SGHRS, CDR2 YFSETQ. This CDR3 is 14 amino acids long. DNA for the CDR3: TGCGCCAGCAGCCCTGGCCCCAGAGGCAATGAGCAGTTCTTC. Translating it yields CASSPGPRGNEQFF.

The chain has TRBV4-3 and TRBJ2-1, with 9 bases matching TRBD1. Per germline, CDR1 LGHNA and CDR2 YSLEER. Trimming removed 0 bases from V and 10 bases from J; junction bases left unmatched: 10. The CDR3 runs 16 residues. Written as DNA, the CDR3 is TGCGCCAGCAGCCAAGAGAGTGACAGGGGGTATATGGAGCAGTTCTTC. This gives the protein CASSQESDRGYMEQFF.

CDR3 amino acids: CSARPPRDRAYEQYF. CDR3 DNA: TGCAGTGCTAGACCGCCCCGGGACAGGGCCTACGAGCAGTACTTC. This chain joins TRBV20-1 and TRBJ2-7; 9 nucleotides match TRBD1. V shed 2 bases and J 2 bases; nucleotides not matched to a gene: 7. Germline V CDR1 and CDR2: DFQATT, SNEGSKA (reference sequence). The CDR3 is made up of 15 amino acids.

V and J are TRBV5-1 and TRBJ2-2; tentatively, D is TRBD1 or TRBD2 (5 bases each). Germline loops: CDR1 SGHRS, CDR2 YFSETQ. This CDR3 contains 15 residues. Trimming shortened V by 4 bases and J by 4 bases, and 14 bases separated the two germline ends. The CDR3 DNA reads TGCGCCAGCAGCGTCCCGGGGACGGGCACCGGGGAGCTGTTTTTT. It encodes CASSVPGTGTGELFF.